Listed below are T cell receptor beta chains from one sample, sequenced in a study of blood T cell repertoires in COVID-19. Using immunoSEQ multiplex PCR, the repertoire was profiled, and TCRdb retains in-frame clones only, with some absent. The data hold 290,000 or so clones, with approximately 85% observed a single time. Material for sequencing was peripheral blood. These receptors originate from a man aged 50-59 years with active or convalescent COVID-19. CDR3s include the opening cysteine and the closing phenylalanine or tryptophan. The order of the fields is CDR3 DNA, CDR3 protein, V gene, D gene, clone size, J gene. A D gene is named only where the DNA matches it firmly. Size values are once, few and many counts, or a class for expanded clones, and some rows have none.

CDR3 DNA: TGTGCCACCAGTGATTCGACAGGGGCTGCGGTCTATGGCTACACCTTC; CDR3 protein: CATSDSTGAAVYGYTF; V gene: TRBV24-1; D gene: TRBD1; clone size: few; J gene: TRBJ1-2
CDR3 DNA: TGTGCCAGCGAGACAGGGGCAGGGGGTGAGCAGTTCTTC; CDR3 protein: CASETGAGGEQFF; V gene: TRBV27; D gene: TRBD1; clone size: NA; J gene: TRBJ2-1
CDR3 DNA: TGTGCCAGCAGTTATTCGGACAGGTCCTACTATGGCTACACCTTC; CDR3 protein: CASSYSDRSYYGYTF; V gene: TRBV5-6; D gene: TRBD1; clone size: NA; J gene: TRBJ1-2
CDR3 DNA: TGTGCCAGCAGTCACGACAGGTTCGATGGCTACACCTTC; CDR3 protein: CASSHDRFDGYTF; V gene: TRBV3-1/TRBV3-2; D gene: NA; clone size: once; J gene: TRBJ1-2
CDR3 DNA: TGTGCCAGCAGCTCGCACTACCCGAGGGCCTCTAGCACAGATACGCAGTATTTT; CDR3 protein: CASSSHYPRASSTDTQYF; V gene: TRBV7-6; D gene: NA; clone size: NA; J gene: TRBJ2-3
CDR3 DNA: TGTGCCAGCACCTCACTAGCACCGCCGGCGCCGAAAGAGACCCAGTACTTC; CDR3 protein: CASTSLAPPAPKETQYF; V gene: TRBV7-2; D gene: NA; clone size: few; J gene: TRBJ2-5
CDR3 DNA: TGCGCCAGCAAGTCGGACATACTAATGAACACTGAAGCTTTCTTT; CDR3 protein: CASKSDILMNTEAFF; V gene: TRBV5-1; D gene: NA; clone size: NA; J gene: TRBJ1-1
CDR3 DNA: TGTGCCAGTAGTATATACGCAGGCCTGAACACCGGGGAGCTGTTTTTT; CDR3 protein: CASSIYAGLNTGELFF; V gene: TRBV19; D gene: NA; clone size: NA; J gene: TRBJ2-2
CDR3 DNA: TGTGCCAGCAGTTACTCTTCGGGAGCGAACACTGAAGCTTTCTTT; CDR3 protein: CASSYSSGANTEAFF; V gene: TRBV6-5; D gene: NA; clone size: NA; J gene: TRBJ1-1
CDR3 DNA: TGTGCCAGCACCCGAAAACTAGCGGGCACAGATACGCAGTATTTT; CDR3 protein: CASTRKLAGTDTQYF; V gene: TRBV6-5; D gene: TRBD2; clone size: NA; J gene: TRBJ2-3
CDR3 DNA: TGTGCCCTGACGGGGGGTGGAAATTCACCCCTCCACTTT; CDR3 protein: CALTGGGNSPLHF; V gene: TRBV30; D gene: NA; clone size: NA; J gene: TRBJ1-6
CDR3 DNA: TGTGCCAGCAGCTTATCCGACGGCCCGGGTTGGCCCCAGCATTTT; CDR3 protein: CASSLSDGPGWPQHF; V gene: TRBV11-1; D gene: NA; clone size: NA; J gene: TRBJ1-5
CDR3 DNA: TGTGCCACCAGCCCCTCGCGGAACACCGGGGAGCTGTTTTTT; CDR3 protein: CATSPSRNTGELFF; V gene: TRBV24-1; D gene: NA; clone size: NA; J gene: TRBJ2-2